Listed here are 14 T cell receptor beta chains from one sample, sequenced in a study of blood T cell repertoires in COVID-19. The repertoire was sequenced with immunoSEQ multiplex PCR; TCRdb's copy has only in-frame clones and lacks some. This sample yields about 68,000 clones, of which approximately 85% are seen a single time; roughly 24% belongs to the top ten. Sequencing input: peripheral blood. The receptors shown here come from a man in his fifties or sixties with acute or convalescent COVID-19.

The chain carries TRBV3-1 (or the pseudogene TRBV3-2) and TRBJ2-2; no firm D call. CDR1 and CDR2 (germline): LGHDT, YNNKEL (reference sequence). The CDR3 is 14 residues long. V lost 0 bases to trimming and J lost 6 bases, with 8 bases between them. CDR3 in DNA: TGTGCCAGCAGCCAAGATAGTGAGTCCGGGGAGCTGTTTTTT. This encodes CASSQDSESGELFF.

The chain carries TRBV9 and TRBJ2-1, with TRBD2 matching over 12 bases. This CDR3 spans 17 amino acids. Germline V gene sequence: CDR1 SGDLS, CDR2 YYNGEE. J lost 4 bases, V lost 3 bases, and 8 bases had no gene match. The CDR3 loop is CASSANLAGGQYNEQFF. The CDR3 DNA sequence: TGTGCCAGCAGCGCAAATCTAGCGGGGGGGCAGTACAATGAGCAGTTCTTC.

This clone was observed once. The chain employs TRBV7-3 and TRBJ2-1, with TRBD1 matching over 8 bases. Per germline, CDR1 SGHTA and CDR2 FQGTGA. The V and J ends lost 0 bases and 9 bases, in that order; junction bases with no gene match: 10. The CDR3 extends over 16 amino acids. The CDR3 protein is CASSLTAGQGRGEQFF. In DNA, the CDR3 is TGTGCCAGCAGCTTAACAGCCGGACAGGGAAGGGGTGAGCAGTTCTTC.

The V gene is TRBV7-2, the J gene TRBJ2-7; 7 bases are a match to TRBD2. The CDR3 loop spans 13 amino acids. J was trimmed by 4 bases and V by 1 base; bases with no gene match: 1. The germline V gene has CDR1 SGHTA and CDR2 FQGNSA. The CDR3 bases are TGTGCCAGCAGCTTAGGTAGCGGGTACGAGCAGTACGTC. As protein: CASSLGSGYEQYV.

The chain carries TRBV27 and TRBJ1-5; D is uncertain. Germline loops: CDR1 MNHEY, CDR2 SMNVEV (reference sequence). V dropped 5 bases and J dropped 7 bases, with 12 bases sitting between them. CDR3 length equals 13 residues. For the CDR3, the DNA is TGTGCCAGCAGTGCGACTTGGATGCAGCCCCAGCATTTT. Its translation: CASSATWMQPQHF.

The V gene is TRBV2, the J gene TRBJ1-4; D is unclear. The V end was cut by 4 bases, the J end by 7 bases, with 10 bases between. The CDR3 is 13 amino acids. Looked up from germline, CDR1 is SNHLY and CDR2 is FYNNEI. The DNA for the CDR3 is TGTGCCAGCAGTGTTCGGGGTGGTGAAAAACTGTTTTTT. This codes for CASSVRGGEKLFF.

The CDR3 DNA follows: TGTGCCAGCAGCTTGGCCCCTAGCACAGATACGCAGTATTTT. Its translation is CASSLAPSTDTQYF. The chain is built from TRBV5-4 and TRBJ2-3; D not resolved. V lost 0 bases and J 0 bases, leaving 5 bases between the germline ends. This CDR3 contains 14 residues. Germline loops: CDR1 SGHNT, CDR2 YYREEE (reference sequence).

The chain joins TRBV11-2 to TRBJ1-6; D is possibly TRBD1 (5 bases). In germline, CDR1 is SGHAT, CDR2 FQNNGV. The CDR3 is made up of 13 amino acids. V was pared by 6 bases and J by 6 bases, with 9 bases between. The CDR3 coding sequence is TGTGCCAGCAGTTACAGGAGTAATTCACCCCTCCACTTT. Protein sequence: CASSYRSNSPLHF.

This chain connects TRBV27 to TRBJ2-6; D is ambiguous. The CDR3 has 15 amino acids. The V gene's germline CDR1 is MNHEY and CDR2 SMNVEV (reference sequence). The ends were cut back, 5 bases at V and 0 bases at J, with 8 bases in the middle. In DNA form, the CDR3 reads TGTGCCAGCAGTCCATTTAGCTCTGGGGCCAACGTCCTGACTTTC. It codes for CASSPFSSGANVLTF.

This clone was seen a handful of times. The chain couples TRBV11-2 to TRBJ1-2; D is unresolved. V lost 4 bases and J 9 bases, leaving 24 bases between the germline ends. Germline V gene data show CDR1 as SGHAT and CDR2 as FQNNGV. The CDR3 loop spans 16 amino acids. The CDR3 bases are TGTGCCAGCAGCTCCCTCCTCCGGGGAGGTGCTAAACGCTACACCTTC. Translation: CASSSLLRGGAKRYTF.

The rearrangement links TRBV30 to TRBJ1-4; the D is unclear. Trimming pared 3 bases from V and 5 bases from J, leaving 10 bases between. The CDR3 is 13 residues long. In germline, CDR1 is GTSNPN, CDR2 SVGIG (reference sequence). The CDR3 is CAWRRGPNEKLFF. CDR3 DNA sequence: TGTGCCTGGAGAAGAGGCCCGAATGAAAAACTGTTTTTT. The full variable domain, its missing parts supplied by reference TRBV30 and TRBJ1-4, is SQTIHQWPATLVQPVGSPLSLECTVEGTSNPNLYWYRQAAGRGLQLLFYSVGIGQISSEVPQNLSASRPQDRQFILSSKKLLLSDSGFYLCAWRRGPNEKLFFGSGTQLSVL.

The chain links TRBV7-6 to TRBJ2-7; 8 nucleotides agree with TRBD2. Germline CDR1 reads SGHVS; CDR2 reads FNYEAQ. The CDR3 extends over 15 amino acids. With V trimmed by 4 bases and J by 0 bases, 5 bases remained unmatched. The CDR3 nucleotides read TGTGCCAGCAGCTCCAGCGGGGGCCACTCCTACGAGCAGTACTTC. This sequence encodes CASSSSGGHSYEQYF.

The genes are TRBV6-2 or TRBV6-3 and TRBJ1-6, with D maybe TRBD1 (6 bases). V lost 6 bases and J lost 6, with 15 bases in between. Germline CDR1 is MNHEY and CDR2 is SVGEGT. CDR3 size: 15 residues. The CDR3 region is CASSQGQNRNSPLHF. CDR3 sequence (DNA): TGTGCCAGCAGCCAAGGACAGAATCGTAATTCACCCCTCCACTTT.

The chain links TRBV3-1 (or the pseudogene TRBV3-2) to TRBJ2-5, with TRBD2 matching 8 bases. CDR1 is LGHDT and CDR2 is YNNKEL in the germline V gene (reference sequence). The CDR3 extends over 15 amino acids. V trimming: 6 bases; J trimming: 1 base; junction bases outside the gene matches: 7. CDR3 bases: TGTGCCAGCAGGAGTGGACTAGCCTCCCAAGAGACCCAGTACTTC. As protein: CASRSGLASQETQYF.